The clone carrying this T cell receptor (beta chain) came up a few times. This record comes from a study of sequential checkpoint blockade in melanoma. Study information: Arm A got nivolumab then ipilimumab; arm B the reverse, 1:1. Under 95 pretreatment tumor DNA samples were TCRβ immunosequenced. Both treatment sequences were followed by maintenance nivolumab. After nivolumab or ipilimumab alone, over 20 patients had week-13 rebiopsies.

Trimming left V 3 bases short and J 8 bases short, with 11 bases between. Germline V gene sequence: CDR1 SGDLS, CDR2 YYNGEE. The CDR3 has 12 residues. Profiled with immunoSEQ multiplex PCR; TCRdb holds only in-frame clones, not every one. There are about 1,800 clones in the sample; about 18% occur only once, and under 25% lies in the top ten. As for treatment: randomized to nivolumab then ipilimumab (arm A) or the reverse (arm B). This chain joins TRBV9 and TRBJ1-2; no definite D call. This specimen was tumor tissue (inferred from file names), taken from a patient given nivolumab and ipilimumab in sequence. The sequence derives from a human donor with melanoma. The CDR3 sequence is CASSALTGGYTF. The CDR3 nucleotides read TGTGCCAGCAGCGCGCTGACCGGGGGCTACACCTTC.